This T cell receptor beta chain originates from a study of T cells in Graves' hyperthyroidism and ophthalmopathy. Across the study: Before any treatment, at initial diagnosis, peripheral blood was collected. Findings and limits, study-wide: Researchers report that a 13 V-J model separated ophthalmopathy from stable hyperthyroidism. Within blood appeared most thyroid clonotypes that had expanded above 0.001.

Ophthalmopathy in the patients scored at least 3 on Clinical Activity Score and at least 4 on NOSPECS grade, lasting under 3 months. Notes on this clonotype: Its matching antigen is unknown.

RNA transcripts served as the template for amplifying TCR beta CDR3 regions. First-round RT-PCR targeting the TCR CDR3 was performed with the HTBI primer set. TCRdb reprocessed the multiplex PCR reads via MiXCR and lists one record per CDR3 protein. Here the sample spans over 500,000 distinct CDR3 sequences, about a sixth being singletons. With 2 bases clipped from V and 4 bases from J, the junction kept 4 bases outside the gene matches. The germline CDR1 and CDR2 sequences are SGHNT and YENEEA. The CDR3 totals 16 residues. Sequenced material: blood. The TCR comes from a woman under 30 with Graves' ophthalmopathy. This chain connects TRBV11-3 to TRBJ2-1; TRBD2 matches at 11 bases. The CDR3 here is CASSLQTSGTYNEQFF. The CDR3 DNA reads TGTGCCAGCAGCTTACAGACTAGCGGGACTTACAATGAGCAGTTCTTC.